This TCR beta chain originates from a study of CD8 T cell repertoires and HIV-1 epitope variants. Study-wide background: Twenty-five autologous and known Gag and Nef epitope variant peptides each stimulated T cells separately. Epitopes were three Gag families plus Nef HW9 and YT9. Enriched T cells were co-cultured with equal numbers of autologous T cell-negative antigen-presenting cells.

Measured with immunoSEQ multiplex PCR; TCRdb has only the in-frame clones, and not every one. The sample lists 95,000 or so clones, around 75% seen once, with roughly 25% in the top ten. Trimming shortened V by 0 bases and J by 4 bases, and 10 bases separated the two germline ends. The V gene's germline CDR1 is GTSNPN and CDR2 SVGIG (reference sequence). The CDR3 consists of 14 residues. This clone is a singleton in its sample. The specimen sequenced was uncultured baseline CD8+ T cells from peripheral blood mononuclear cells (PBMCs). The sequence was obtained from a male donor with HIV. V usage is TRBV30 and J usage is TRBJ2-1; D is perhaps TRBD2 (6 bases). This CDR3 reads CAWSVGGVYNEQFF. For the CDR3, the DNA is TGTGCCTGGAGTGTAGGCGGGGTTTACAATGAGCAGTTCTTC.